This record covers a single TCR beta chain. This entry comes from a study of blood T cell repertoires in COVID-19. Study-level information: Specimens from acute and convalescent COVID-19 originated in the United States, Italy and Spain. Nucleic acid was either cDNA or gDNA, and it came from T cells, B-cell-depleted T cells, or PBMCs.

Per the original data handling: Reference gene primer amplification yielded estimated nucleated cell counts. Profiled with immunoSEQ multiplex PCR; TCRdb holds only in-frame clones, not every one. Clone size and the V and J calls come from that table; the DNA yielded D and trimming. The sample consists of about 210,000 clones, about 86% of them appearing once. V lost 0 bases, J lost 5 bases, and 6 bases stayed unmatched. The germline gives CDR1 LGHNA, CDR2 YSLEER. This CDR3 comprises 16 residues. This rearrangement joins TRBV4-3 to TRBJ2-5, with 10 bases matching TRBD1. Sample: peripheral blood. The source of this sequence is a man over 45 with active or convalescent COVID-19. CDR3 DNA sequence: TGCGCCAGCAGCCAAGATATTGACAGGGGGCAGGAGACCCAGTACTTC. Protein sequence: CASSQDIDRGQETQYF.